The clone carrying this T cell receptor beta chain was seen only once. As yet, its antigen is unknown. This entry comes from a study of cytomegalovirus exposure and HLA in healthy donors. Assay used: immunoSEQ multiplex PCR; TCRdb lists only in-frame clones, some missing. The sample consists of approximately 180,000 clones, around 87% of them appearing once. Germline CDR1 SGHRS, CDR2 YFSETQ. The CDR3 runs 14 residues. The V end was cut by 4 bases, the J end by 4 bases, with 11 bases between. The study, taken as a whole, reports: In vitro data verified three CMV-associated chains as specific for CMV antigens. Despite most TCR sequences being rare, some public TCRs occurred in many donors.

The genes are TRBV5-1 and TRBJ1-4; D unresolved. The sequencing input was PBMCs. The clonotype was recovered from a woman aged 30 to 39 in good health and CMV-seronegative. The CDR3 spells CASSHEAFNEKLFF. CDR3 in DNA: TGCGCCAGCAGCCATGAAGCGTTTAATGAAAAACTGTTTTTT.